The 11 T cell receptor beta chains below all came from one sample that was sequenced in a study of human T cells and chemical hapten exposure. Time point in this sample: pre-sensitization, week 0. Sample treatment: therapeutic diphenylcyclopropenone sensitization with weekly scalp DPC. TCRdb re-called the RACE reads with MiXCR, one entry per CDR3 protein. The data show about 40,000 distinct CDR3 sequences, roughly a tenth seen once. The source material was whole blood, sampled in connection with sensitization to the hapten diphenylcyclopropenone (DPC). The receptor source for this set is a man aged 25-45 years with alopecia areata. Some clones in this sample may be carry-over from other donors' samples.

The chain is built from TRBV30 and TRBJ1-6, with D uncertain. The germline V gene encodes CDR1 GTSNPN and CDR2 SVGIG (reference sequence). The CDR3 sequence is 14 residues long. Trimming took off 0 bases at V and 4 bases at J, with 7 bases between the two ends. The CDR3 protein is CAWSVDAYNSPLHF. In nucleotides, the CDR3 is TGTGCCTGGAGTGTGGATGCGTATAATTCACCCCTCCACTTT.

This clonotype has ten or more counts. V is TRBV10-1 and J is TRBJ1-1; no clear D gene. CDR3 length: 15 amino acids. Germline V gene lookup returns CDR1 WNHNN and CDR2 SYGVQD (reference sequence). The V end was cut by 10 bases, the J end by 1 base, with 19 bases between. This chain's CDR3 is CATLVLEWKNTEAFF. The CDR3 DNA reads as TGCGCCACCCTTGTTTTGGAGTGGAAGAACACTGAAGCTTTCTTT.

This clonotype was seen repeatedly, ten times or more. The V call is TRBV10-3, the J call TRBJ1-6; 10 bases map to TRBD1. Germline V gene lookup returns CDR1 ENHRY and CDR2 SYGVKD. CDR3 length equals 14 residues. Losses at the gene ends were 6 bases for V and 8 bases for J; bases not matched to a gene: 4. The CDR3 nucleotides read TGTGCCATCAGACCCGGGACAGGGGATTCACCCCTCCACTTT. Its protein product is CAIRPGTGDSPLHF.

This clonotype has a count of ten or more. Here the CDR3 DNA reads TGCAGCGCGCGTAGGGGGGCCTACAATGAGCAGTTCTTC. Translated: CSARRGAYNEQFF. The rearrangement joins TRBV20-1 to TRBJ2-1; D might be TRBD1 or TRBD2, each matching 6 bases. Per the germline V gene, CDR1 is DFQATT and CDR2 is SNEGSKA (reference sequence). The length of the CDR3 is 13 residues.

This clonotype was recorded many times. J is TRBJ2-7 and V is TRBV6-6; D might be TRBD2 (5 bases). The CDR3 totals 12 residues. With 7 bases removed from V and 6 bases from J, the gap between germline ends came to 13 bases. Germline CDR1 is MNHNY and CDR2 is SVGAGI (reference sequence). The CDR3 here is CASNRGGSEQYV. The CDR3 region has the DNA TGTGCCAGCAACCGTGGTGGGAGCGAGCAGTACGTC.

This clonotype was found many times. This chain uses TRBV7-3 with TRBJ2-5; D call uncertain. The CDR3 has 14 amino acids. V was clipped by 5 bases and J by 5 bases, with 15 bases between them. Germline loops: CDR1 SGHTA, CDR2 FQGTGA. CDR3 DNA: TGTGCCAGCAGCCCGTCGCGAAGGGCGGAGACCCAGTACTTC. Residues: CASSPSRRAETQYF.

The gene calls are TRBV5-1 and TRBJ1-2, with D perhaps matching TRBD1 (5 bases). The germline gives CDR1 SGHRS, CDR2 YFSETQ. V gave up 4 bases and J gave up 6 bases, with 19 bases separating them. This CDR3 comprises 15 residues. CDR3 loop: CASSLPLGGKDGYTF. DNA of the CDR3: TGCGCCAGCAGCCTTCCCCTTGGGGGGAAGGATGGCTACACCTTC. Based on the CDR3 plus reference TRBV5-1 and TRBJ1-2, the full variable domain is KAGVTQTPRYLIKTRGQQVTLSCSPISGHRSVSWYQQTPGQGLQFLFEYFSETQRNKGNFPGRFSGRQFSNSRSEMNVSTLELGDSALYLCASSLPLGGKDGYTFGSGTRLTVV.

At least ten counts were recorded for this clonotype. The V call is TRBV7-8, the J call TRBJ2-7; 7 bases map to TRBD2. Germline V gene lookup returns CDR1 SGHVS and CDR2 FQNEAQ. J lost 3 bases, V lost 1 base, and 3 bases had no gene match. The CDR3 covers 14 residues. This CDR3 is CASSLGGRGYEQYV. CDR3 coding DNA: TGTGCCAGCAGCTTAGGAGGGAGGGGCTACGAGCAGTACGTC.

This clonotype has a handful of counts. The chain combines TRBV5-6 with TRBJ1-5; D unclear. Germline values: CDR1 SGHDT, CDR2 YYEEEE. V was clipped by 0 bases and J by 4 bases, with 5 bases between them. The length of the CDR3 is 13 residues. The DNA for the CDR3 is TGTGCCAGCAGCTTGGTGGGTAATCAGCCCCAGCATTTT. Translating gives CASSLVGNQPQHF.

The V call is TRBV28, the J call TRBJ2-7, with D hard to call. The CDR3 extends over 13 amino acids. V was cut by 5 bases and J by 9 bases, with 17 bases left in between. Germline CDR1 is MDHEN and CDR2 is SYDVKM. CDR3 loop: CASSSPAPPGQYV. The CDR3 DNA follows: TGTGCCAGCAGTAGCCCGGCCCCCCCGGGGCAGTACGTC.

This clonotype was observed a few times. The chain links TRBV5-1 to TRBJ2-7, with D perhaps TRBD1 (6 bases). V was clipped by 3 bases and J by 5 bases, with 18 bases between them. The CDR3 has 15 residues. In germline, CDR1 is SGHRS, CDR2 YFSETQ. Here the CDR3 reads CASSSPIRGFDEQYF. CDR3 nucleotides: TGCGCCAGCAGCTCACCGATCAGGGGATTTGACGAGCAGTACTTC.